This T cell receptor beta chain was identified during a study of T cell responses to AZD1222 COVID-19 vaccine. General observations from the study: Receipt of two AZD1222 doses was followed by a rise in Spike-specific TCR breadth and depth.

TCRdb keeps only in-frame clones here, not all; method: immunoSEQ multiplex PCR. The sample shows more than 100,000 clones, roughly 91% of them seen only once. As to this clone: What it binds is not known.

From germline, CDR1 is LGHDT and CDR2 YNNKEL (reference sequence). CDR3 length: 18 amino acids. V dropped 3 bases and J dropped 4; count of bases not matched to a gene: 12. This specimen was peripheral blood, taken on day 0 of AZD1222 vaccination. This chain connects TRBV3-1 (or the pseudogene TRBV3-2) to TRBJ1-1; TRBD1 matches 12 bases. This clonotype was sampled from an adult in good health. In nucleotides, the CDR3 is TGTGCCAGCAGCCAGAGGACCGGGACAGGGGGCAGGGGCACTGAAGCTTTCTTT. Its protein is CASSQRTGTGGRGTEAFF.